This is a list of T cell receptor beta chains from one sample in a study of T cells after yellow fever vaccination. TCRdb itself ran the 5' RACE reads through MiXCR, one entry per CDR3 protein. The data show a few hundred thousand distinct CDR3 sequences, roughly 6.1% seen once. The sequenced sample was PBMCs, obtained 5 days after the yellow fever booster vaccination. The receptors come from a man between 25 and 39 years old who received the YFV17D yellow fever vaccine. Both conserved end residues are part of each CDR3. Each record gives: J gene, D gene, clone size, V gene, CDR3 protein, CDR3 DNA. D genes are given only for firm matches. Some rows mark clone size as missing; the rest say once, few, many or name a class of expanded clone.

TRBJ2-7	NA	few	TRBV20-1	CSCAGTTYEQYF	TGCAGTTGTGCAGGGACAACCTACGAGCAGTACTTC
TRBJ1-2	NA	NA	TRBV18	CASSPSPGMPTNYGYTF	TGTGCCAGCTCACCGTCCCCGGGGATGCCCACCAACTATGGCTACACCTTC
TRBJ2-7	NA	few	TRBV6-2/TRBV6-3	CASSYSITLYEQYF	TGTGCCAGCAGTTACTCGATAACCCTCTACGAGCAGTACTTC
TRBJ2-2	NA	many	TRBV28	CASSQDRTGLGTGELFF	TGTGCCAGCAGTCAGGACAGAACAGGGTTAGGGACCGGGGAGCTGTTTTTT
TRBJ2-6	NA	many	TRBV6-1	CASTRRNGANVLTF	TGTGCCAGCACCAGGAGGAATGGGGCCAACGTCCTGACTTTC
TRBJ1-1	TRBD1	few	TRBV11-2	CASSLRPGTGGANTEAFF	TGTGCCAGCAGCCTCCGTCCCGGGACAGGGGGCGCGAACACTGAAGCTTTCTTT
TRBJ1-2	NA	many	TRBV10-3	CAISESGQLYGYTF	TGTGCCATCAGTGAGTCGGGGCAGCTCTATGGCTACACCTTC
TRBJ2-3	NA	NA	TRBV20-1	CSAPLRGATDTQYF	TGCAGTGCTCCGCTTAGGGGAGCCACAGATACGCAGTATTTT
TRBJ2-7	NA	few	TRBV7-9	CASSLAQATTYEQYF	TGTGCCAGCAGCTTAGCGCAGGCAACGACCTACGAGCAGTACTTC
TRBJ2-2	NA	few	TRBV7-6	CASRPPLGAIGTGELFF	TGTGCCAGCAGGCCGCCCTTGGGGGCGATAGGTACCGGGGAGCTGTTTTTT
TRBJ2-7	NA	few	TRBV5-1	CASSLGLEEQYF	TGCGCCAGCAGCTTAGGCCTTGAGGAGCAGTACTTC
TRBJ1-1	NA	few	TRBV20-1	CSASLPVGFDTEAFF	TGCAGTGCTAGCTTACCGGTTGGCTTCGACACTGAAGCTTTCTTT
TRBJ2-5	NA	NA	TRBV27	CASSLGGRKTQYF	TGTGCCAGCAGTTTAGGTGGACGGAAGACCCAGTACTTC
TRBJ2-1	NA	many	TRBV3-1	CASSQQGGFSESYNEQFF	TGTGCCAGCAGCCAACAGGGGGGGTTTAGCGAGTCCTACAATGAGCAGTTCTTC
TRBJ1-4	NA	many	TRBV20-1	CSARGATYEKLFF	TGCAGTGCTAGGGGTGCGACGTATGAAAAACTGTTTTTT
TRBJ2-1	NA	many	TRBV14	CASSQGLVVGLRNEQFF	TGTGCCAGCAGCCAAGGGTTGGTAGTTGGACTTAGGAATGAGCAGTTCTTC
TRBJ2-7	NA	NA	TRBV10-2	CASGGTPLEQYF	TGCGCCAGCGGTGGGACCCCCCTCGAGCAGTACTTC
TRBJ2-1	TRBD1	few	TRBV29-1	CSVASGGSWYNEQFF	TGCAGCGTTGCTTCAGGGGGCTCATGGTACAATGAGCAGTTCTTC
TRBJ2-3	NA	many	TRBV7-2	CASSFTWVKDTQYF	TGTGCCAGCAGCTTCACGTGGGTTAAAGATACGCAGTATTTT
TRBJ1-1	NA	few	TRBV5-1	CASSLAQRQRDGDPKTEAFF	TGCGCCAGCAGCTTGGCCCAACGGCAGAGAGATGGCGACCCTAAAACTGAAGCTTTCTTT
TRBJ1-2	TRBD1	many	TRBV18	CASSPGQDNYGYTF	TGTGCCAGCTCCCCAGGACAGGATAACTATGGCTACACCTTC
TRBJ2-2	NA	many	TRBV7-2	CASSYDRALTGELFF	TGTGCCAGCAGCTACGACAGAGCCCTCACCGGGGAGCTGTTTTTT
TRBJ2-1	NA	NA	TRBV7-2	CASSLAGNGEQFF	TGTGCCAGCAGCTTAGCGGGTAACGGGGAGCAGTTCTTC
TRBJ2-5	TRBD2	NA	TRBV15	CATSRDSSSGSWETQYF	TGTGCCACCAGCAGAGATTCGTCTAGCGGGAGTTGGGAGACCCAGTACTTC
TRBJ1-1	NA	few	TRBV29-1	CSAQWGENTEAFF	TGCAGCGCCCAATGGGGGGAGAACACTGAAGCTTTCTTT
TRBJ1-6	NA	few	TRBV30	CAWSPPARGLGYNSPLHF	TGTGCCTGGAGTCCCCCAGCTCGGGGGCTCGGCTATAATTCACCCCTCCACTTT
TRBJ2-3	NA	few	TRBV25-1	CASSEYGLAGGTDTQYF	TGTGCCAGCAGTGAATATGGACTCGCCGGGGGCACAGATACGCAGTATTTT
TRBJ2-7	TRBD2	NA	TRBV7-8	CASSLRRASGKEQYF	TGTGCCAGCAGCTTACGGCGGGCTAGCGGGAAAGAGCAGTACTTC
TRBJ2-2	TRBD1	many	TRBV7-6	CASSLSLQGGTGELFF	TGTGCCAGCAGCTTATCCCTACAGGGGGGAACCGGGGAGCTGTTTTTT
TRBJ2-3	NA	few	TRBV18	CASSHQAWGTDTQYF	TGTGCCAGCTCACACCAGGCCTGGGGCACAGATACGCAGTATTTT
TRBJ1-4	NA	few	TRBV10-3	CAISAKNEKLFF	TGTGCCATCAGTGCGAAAAATGAAAAACTGTTTTTT